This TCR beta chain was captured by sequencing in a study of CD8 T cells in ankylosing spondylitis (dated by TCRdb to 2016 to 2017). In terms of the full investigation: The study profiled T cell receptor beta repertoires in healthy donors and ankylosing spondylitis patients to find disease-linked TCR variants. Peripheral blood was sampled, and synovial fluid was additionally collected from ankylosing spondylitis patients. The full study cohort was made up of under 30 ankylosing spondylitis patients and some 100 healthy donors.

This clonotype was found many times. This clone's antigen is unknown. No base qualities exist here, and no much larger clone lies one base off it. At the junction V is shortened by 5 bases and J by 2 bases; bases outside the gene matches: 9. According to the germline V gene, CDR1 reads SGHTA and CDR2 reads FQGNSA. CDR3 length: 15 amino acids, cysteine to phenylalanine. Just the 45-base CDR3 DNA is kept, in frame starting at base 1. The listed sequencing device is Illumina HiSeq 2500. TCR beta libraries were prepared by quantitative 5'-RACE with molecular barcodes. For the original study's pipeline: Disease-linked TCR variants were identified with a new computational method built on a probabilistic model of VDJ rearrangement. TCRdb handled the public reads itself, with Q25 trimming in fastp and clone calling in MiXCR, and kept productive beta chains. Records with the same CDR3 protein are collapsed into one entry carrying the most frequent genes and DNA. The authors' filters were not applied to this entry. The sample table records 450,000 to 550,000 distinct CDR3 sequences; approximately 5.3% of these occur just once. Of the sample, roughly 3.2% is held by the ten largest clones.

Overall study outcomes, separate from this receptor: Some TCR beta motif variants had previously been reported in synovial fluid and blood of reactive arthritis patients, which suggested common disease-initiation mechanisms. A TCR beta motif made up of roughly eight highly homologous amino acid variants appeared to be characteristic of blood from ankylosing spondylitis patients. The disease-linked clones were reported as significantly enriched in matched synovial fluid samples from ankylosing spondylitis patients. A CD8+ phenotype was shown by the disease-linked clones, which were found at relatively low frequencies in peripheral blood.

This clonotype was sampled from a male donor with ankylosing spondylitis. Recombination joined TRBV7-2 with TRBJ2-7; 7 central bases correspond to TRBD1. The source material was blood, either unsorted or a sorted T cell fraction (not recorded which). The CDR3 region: CASSRDRVATYEQYF. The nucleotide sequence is TGTGCCAGCAGCCGTGACAGGGTCGCCACCTACGAGCAGTACTTC.